This is a list of T cell receptor beta chains from one sample in a study of T cell repertoires in cytomegalovirus infection. One entry per CDR3 protein results from TCRdb running MiXCR on the reads. The sample includes fewer than 250,000 distinct CDR3 sequences, about 20% of them seen just once. The sequencing sample was made of CD8+ T cells from PBMCs. All receptors come from a human donor in good health (CMV status not recorded). Some clones in this sample may be carry-over from other donors' samples. Both conserved end residues are part of each CDR3. D genes are given only for firm matches. Size is omitted from some rows. Given values are once, few, many or a class for expanded clones.

D: TRBD1
length: 15
J: TRBJ1-4
V: TRBV6-6
size: few
DNA: TGTGCCAGCAGTCCCTGGACAGGGGCGGATGAAAAACTGTTTTTT
CDR3: CASSPWTGADEKLFF

D: NA
length: 13
J: TRBJ2-2
V: TRBV12-3/TRBV12-4
size: many
DNA: TGTGCCAATGGACGGACGAACACCGGGGAGCTGTTTTTT
CDR3: CANGRTNTGELFF

D: TRBD1
length: 16
J: TRBJ1-5
V: TRBV7-9
size: many
DNA: TGTGCCAGCAGCTGTCTGGACAGGTCAAAGATTCAGCCCCAGCATTTT
CDR3: CASSCLDRSKIQPQHF

D: NA
length: 15
J: TRBJ2-1
V: TRBV7-8
size: many
DNA: TGTGCCAGCAGCTTAGGTGACAGAGCCTACAATGAGCAGTTCTTC
CDR3: CASSLGDRAYNEQFF

D: NA
length: 14
J: TRBJ2-7
V: TRBV28
size: few
DNA: TGTGCCAGCAGTTTAGGGTTAGGAGGGAACGAGCAGTACTTC
CDR3: CASSLGLGGNEQYF

D: TRBD2
length: 18
J: TRBJ2-1
V: TRBV2
size: NA
DNA: TGTGCCAGCAGTCTGGGACTAGCGGGGGGGCCTCCCGGGAATGAGCAGTTCTTC
CDR3: CASSLGLAGGPPGNEQFF

D: NA
length: 13
J: TRBJ1-5
V: TRBV7-6
size: many
DNA: TGTGCCAGCAGCTTAGAGAGTAGGCAGCCCCAGCATTTT
CDR3: CASSLESRQPQHF

D: NA
length: 15
J: TRBJ2-5
V: TRBV27
size: once
DNA: TGTGCCAGCAGTCTTGAGTGGGGGCAAAAAGAGACCCAGTACTTC
CDR3: CASSLEWGQKETQYF

D: NA
length: 14
J: TRBJ1-1
V: TRBV7-2
size: many
DNA: TGTGCCAGCAGCTTCAGCGGGGGGAACACTGAAGCTTTCTTT
CDR3: CASSFSGGNTEAFF

D: TRBD2
length: 17
J: TRBJ2-2
V: TRBV7-2
size: few
DNA: TGTGCCAGCAGCTTAAGAGCCAGCGGGGGGGCCCCCGGGGAGCTGTTTTTT
CDR3: CASSLRASGGAPGELFF

D: NA
length: 16
J: TRBJ1-2
V: TRBV4-1
size: NA
DNA: TGCGCCAGCAGCCAAGATTTGCAGGATTTACTCTATGGCTACACCTTC
CDR3: CASSQDLQDLLYGYTF

D: NA
length: 13
J: TRBJ1-5
V: TRBV4-1
size: few
DNA: TGCGCCAGCAGCCCCCCCTCGGGGAGGCCCCAGCATTTT
CDR3: CASSPPSGRPQHF

D: NA
length: 14
J: TRBJ1-2
V: TRBV7-9
size: many
DNA: TGTGCCAGCAGCTCCCCCGCCGACACACGAGGCTACACCTTC
CDR3: CASSSPADTRGYTF